This is a list of T cell receptor beta chains from one sample in a study of blood T cell repertoires in COVID-19. Only in-frame clones appear in the TCRdb table, and some are missing; sequencing was by immunoSEQ multiplex PCR. This sample has some 250,000 clones, with about 80% found just once. Specimen: peripheral blood. Receptors were obtained from a woman aged 80 or over with acute or convalescent COVID-19. CDR3s include the opening cysteine and the closing phenylalanine or tryptophan. A D gene is named only where the DNA matches it firmly. Clone size is given for some rows only: seen once, a few or many times, or a class if the clone is expanded.

V gene: TRBV27
J gene: TRBJ2-3
D gene: .
clone size: once
CDR3 protein: CASSLWKGSDTQYF
CDR3 DNA: TGTGCCAGCAGTTTATGGAAGGGGTCAGATACGCAGTATTTT

V gene: TRBV5-1
J gene: TRBJ1-2
D gene: TRBD1
clone size: .
CDR3 protein: CASSLTPLGTGTECTF
CDR3 DNA: TGCGCCAGCAGCTTAACCCCTCTCGGGACAGGGACGGAGTGCACCTTC

V gene: TRBV28
J gene: TRBJ2-7
D gene: .
clone size: few
CDR3 protein: CASTEQGAGLEQYF
CDR3 DNA: TGTGCCAGCACCGAGCAAGGGGCCGGGCTTGAGCAGTACTTC

V gene: TRBV28
J gene: TRBJ2-7
D gene: .
clone size: .
CDR3 protein: CASINQAGYEQYF
CDR3 DNA: TGTGCCAGCATCAACCAGGCGGGTTACGAGCAGTACTTC

V gene: TRBV19
J gene: TRBJ2-1
D gene: .
clone size: .
CDR3 protein: CASSITGSYNEQFF
CDR3 DNA: TGTGCCAGTAGTATTACGGGGTCCTACAATGAGCAGTTCTTC

V gene: TRBV18
J gene: TRBJ2-5
D gene: .
clone size: .
CDR3 protein: CASSPSVVEVQETQYF
CDR3 DNA: TGTGCCAGCTCACCATCCGTCGTAGAGGTCCAAGAGACCCAGTACTTC

V gene: TRBV2
J gene: TRBJ1-4
D gene: .
clone size: .
CDR3 protein: CASSPWGVMEKLFF
CDR3 DNA: TGTGCCAGCAGTCCCTGGGGGGTAATGGAAAAACTGTTTTTT

V gene: TRBV7-9
J gene: TRBJ2-2
D gene: TRBD2
clone size: .
CDR3 protein: CASSLEGAGGRTGELFF
CDR3 DNA: TGTGCCAGCAGCTTAGAAGGTGCGGGGGGGCGCACCGGGGAGCTGTTTTTT

V gene: TRBV7-6
J gene: TRBJ2-2
D gene: TRBD2
clone size: .
CDR3 protein: CASSLRTSGGTNTGELFF
CDR3 DNA: TGTGCCAGCAGCCTAAGGACTAGCGGGGGGACGAACACCGGGGAGCTGTTTTTT

V gene: TRBV6-5
J gene: TRBJ2-1
D gene: .
clone size: .
CDR3 protein: CASSYLPPTANEQFF
CDR3 DNA: TGTGCCAGCAGTTACTTGCCACCGACTGCCAATGAGCAGTTCTTC

V gene: TRBV5-1
J gene: TRBJ2-7
D gene: TRBD1
clone size: .
CDR3 protein: CASSRDRGLEDEQYF
CDR3 DNA: TGCGCCAGCAGCCGGGACAGGGGGCTAGAGGACGAGCAGTACTTC

V gene: TRBV7-9
J gene: TRBJ2-1
D gene: TRBD2
clone size: .
CDR3 protein: CASSLSGGARNEQFF
CDR3 DNA: TGTGCCAGCAGCTTAAGCGGGGGGGCCCGAAATGAGCAGTTCTTC

V gene: TRBV7-2
J gene: TRBJ2-1
D gene: .
clone size: .
CDR3 protein: CASSLAGRNEQFF
CDR3 DNA: TGTGCCAGCAGCTTAGCGGGCCGCAATGAGCAGTTCTTC

V gene: TRBV28
J gene: TRBJ2-1
D gene: TRBD2
clone size: few
CDR3 protein: CASSSLLGRGAYNEQFF
CDR3 DNA: TGTGCCAGCAGTTCCCTCCTCGGGAGGGGGGCCTACAATGAGCAGTTCTTC

V gene: TRBV6-1
J gene: TRBJ1-1
D gene: .
clone size: once
CDR3 protein: CASSGGGEAFF
CDR3 DNA: TGTGCCAGCAGCGGGGGGGGTGAAGCTTTCTTT

V gene: TRBV9
J gene: TRBJ2-2
D gene: .
clone size: once
CDR3 protein: CASSVVSSPGELFF
CDR3 DNA: TGTGCCAGCAGCGTAGTTAGCTCCCCCGGGGAGCTGTTTTTT

V gene: TRBV5-1
J gene: TRBJ1-1
D gene: TRBD1
clone size: .
CDR3 protein: CASSSLMGQGNTEAFF
CDR3 DNA: TGCGCCAGCAGCAGCCTTATGGGACAGGGTAACACTGAAGCTTTCTTT

V gene: TRBV19
J gene: TRBJ2-1
D gene: TRBD1
clone size: .
CDR3 protein: CASSYRGGEQFF
CDR3 DNA: TGTGCCAGTAGTTACAGGGGTGGGGAGCAGTTCTTC

V gene: TRBV3-1/TRBV3-2
J gene: TRBJ2-5
D gene: TRBD1
clone size: once
CDR3 protein: CASRAAGTGGSETQYF
CDR3 DNA: TGTGCCAGCAGGGCGGCCGGGACAGGGGGTTCGGAGACCCAGTACTTC

V gene: TRBV2
J gene: TRBJ2-7
D gene: TRBD1
clone size: .
CDR3 protein: CASSEGGTGVHEQYF
CDR3 DNA: TGTGCCAGCAGTGAGGGGGGGACAGGGGTCCACGAGCAGTACTTC

V gene: TRBV2
J gene: TRBJ1-2
D gene: .
clone size: .
CDR3 protein: CASRNMEYGYTF
CDR3 DNA: TGTGCCAGCCGAAACATGGAGTATGGCTACACCTTC

V gene: TRBV6-5
J gene: TRBJ2-7
D gene: TRBD1
clone size: .
CDR3 protein: CASSRPGTGGSEQYF
CDR3 DNA: TGTGCCAGCAGCCGACCCGGGACAGGGGGCAGCGAGCAGTACTTC

V gene: TRBV4-1
J gene: TRBJ1-3
D gene: .
clone size: few
CDR3 protein: CASSLIPIGGGNTIYF
CDR3 DNA: TGCGCCAGCAGCCTTATTCCGATCGGCGGTGGAAACACCATATATTTT

V gene: TRBV28
J gene: TRBJ1-2
D gene: .
clone size: .
CDR3 protein: CASSLRELTYGYTF
CDR3 DNA: TGTGCCAGCAGTTTAAGGGAGCTTACCTATGGCTACACCTTC

V gene: TRBV27
J gene: TRBJ1-5
D gene: TRBD1
clone size: few
CDR3 protein: CASTPTGGHQPQHF
CDR3 DNA: TGTGCCAGCACCCCTACAGGGGGGCATCAGCCCCAGCATTTT

V gene: TRBV29-1
J gene: TRBJ2-7
D gene: .
clone size: .
CDR3 protein: CSVERNQGYEQYF
CDR3 DNA: TGCAGCGTTGAAAGGAACCAGGGCTACGAGCAGTACTTC

V gene: TRBV15
J gene: TRBJ1-1
D gene: TRBD1
clone size: .
CDR3 protein: CATSSWGRGTNTEAFF
CDR3 DNA: TGTGCCACCAGCAGTTGGGGCAGGGGGACGAACACTGAAGCTTTCTTT

V gene: TRBV14
J gene: TRBJ2-5
D gene: .
clone size: .
CDR3 protein: CASSPSWGRQETQYF
CDR3 DNA: TGTGCCAGCAGCCCCTCTTGGGGCCGTCAAGAGACCCAGTACTTC

V gene: TRBV28
J gene: TRBJ2-3
D gene: TRBD2
clone size: .
CDR3 protein: CASKVPGTTGIRDTQYF
CDR3 DNA: TGTGCCAGCAAAGTCCCAGGGACTACGGGTATACGGGATACGCAGTATTTT

V gene: TRBV28
J gene: TRBJ2-7
D gene: .
clone size: .
CDR3 protein: CASSPYPNSPHEQYF
CDR3 DNA: TGTGCCAGCAGTCCTTATCCTAATTCCCCCCACGAGCAGTACTTC

V gene: TRBV20-1
J gene: TRBJ1-2
D gene: .
clone size: .
CDR3 protein: CSASPTAGYTF
CDR3 DNA: TGCAGTGCTTCGCCCACTGCGGGCTACACCTTC

V gene: TRBV5-1
J gene: TRBJ2-5
D gene: .
clone size: once
CDR3 protein: CASSFPGGETQYF
CDR3 DNA: TGCGCCAGCAGCTTCCCCGGAGGGGAGACCCAGTACTTC

V gene: TRBV28
J gene: TRBJ2-3
D gene: .
clone size: .
CDR3 protein: CASAPGRDSTDTQYF
CDR3 DNA: TGTGCCAGCGCCCCTGGCCGGGATAGCACAGATACGCAGTATTTT

V gene: TRBV7-8
J gene: TRBJ2-1
D gene: TRBD2
clone size: many
CDR3 protein: CASSLEGTSGNEQFF
CDR3 DNA: TGTGCCAGCAGCTTAGAGGGGACTAGCGGCAATGAGCAGTTCTTC

V gene: TRBV29-1
J gene: TRBJ1-1
D gene: .
clone size: .
CDR3 protein: CSVTRDTNLNTEAFF
CDR3 DNA: TGCAGCGTGACCCGGGACACCAATTTAAACACTGAAGCTTTCTTT

V gene: TRBV7-9
J gene: TRBJ1-5
D gene: TRBD1
clone size: many
CDR3 protein: CASSAGQGQPQHF
CDR3 DNA: TGTGCCAGCAGCGCCGGACAGGGCCAGCCCCAGCATTTT

V gene: TRBV2
J gene: TRBJ1-3
D gene: .
clone size: .
CDR3 protein: CASSEQGRRAGNTIYF
CDR3 DNA: TGTGCCAGCAGTGAACAAGGGAGGCGGGCTGGAAACACCATATATTTT

V gene: TRBV30
J gene: TRBJ1-1
D gene: TRBD1
clone size: .
CDR3 protein: CAWKGDSTNTEAFF
CDR3 DNA: TGTGCCTGGAAAGGGGACAGCACGAACACTGAAGCTTTCTTT

V gene: TRBV5-6
J gene: TRBJ1-5
D gene: .
clone size: .
CDR3 protein: CASSLAPTGLNQPQHF
CDR3 DNA: TGTGCCAGCAGCTTGGCCCCGACAGGCCTCAATCAGCCCCAGCATTTT

V gene: TRBV2
J gene: TRBJ2-1
D gene: TRBD2
clone size: .
CDR3 protein: CASSTSGGPYNEQFF
CDR3 DNA: TGTGCCAGCAGCACTAGCGGGGGGCCCTACAATGAGCAGTTCTTC